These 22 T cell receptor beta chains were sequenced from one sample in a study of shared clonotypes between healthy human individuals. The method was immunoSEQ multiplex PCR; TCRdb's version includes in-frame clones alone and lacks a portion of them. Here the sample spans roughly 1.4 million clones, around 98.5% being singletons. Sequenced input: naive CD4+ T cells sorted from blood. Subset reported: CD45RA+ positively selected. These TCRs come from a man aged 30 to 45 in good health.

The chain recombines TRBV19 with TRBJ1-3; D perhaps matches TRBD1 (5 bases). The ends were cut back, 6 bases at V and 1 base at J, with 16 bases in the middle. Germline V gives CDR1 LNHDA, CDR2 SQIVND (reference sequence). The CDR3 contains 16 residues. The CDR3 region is CASSQGTAPSGNTIYF. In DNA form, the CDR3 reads TGTGCCAGTAGCCAAGGGACGGCACCGTCTGGAAACACCATATATTTT.

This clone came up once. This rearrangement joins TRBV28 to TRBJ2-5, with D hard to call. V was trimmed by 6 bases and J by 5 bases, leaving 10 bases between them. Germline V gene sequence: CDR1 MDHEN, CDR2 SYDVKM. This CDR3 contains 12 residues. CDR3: CASRLIGETQYF. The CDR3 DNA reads TGTGCCAGCAGACTCATCGGGGAGACCCAGTACTTC.

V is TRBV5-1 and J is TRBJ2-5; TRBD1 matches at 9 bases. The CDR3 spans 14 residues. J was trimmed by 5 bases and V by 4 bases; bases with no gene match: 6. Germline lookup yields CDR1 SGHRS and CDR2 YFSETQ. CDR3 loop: CASSRQGDDETQYF. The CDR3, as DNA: TGCGCCAGCAGCAGACAGGGGGATGATGAGACCCAGTACTTC.

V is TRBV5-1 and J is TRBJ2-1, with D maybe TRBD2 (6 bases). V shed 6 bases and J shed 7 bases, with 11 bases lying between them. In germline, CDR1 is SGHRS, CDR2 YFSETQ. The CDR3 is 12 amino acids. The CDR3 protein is CASMRSGNEQFF. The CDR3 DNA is TGCGCCAGCATGAGAAGCGGGAATGAGCAGTTCTTC.

CDR3 DNA: TGTGCCAGCAGCAAGGCCTTTGGGGCGGCTTTCAATGAGCAGTTCTTC. Translated: CASSKAFGAAFNEQFF. The chain recombines TRBV21-1 with TRBJ2-1; TRBD1, the table's D call, lacks a check against the DNA. TRBV21-1 is given as a pseudogene. This CDR3 contains 16 residues.

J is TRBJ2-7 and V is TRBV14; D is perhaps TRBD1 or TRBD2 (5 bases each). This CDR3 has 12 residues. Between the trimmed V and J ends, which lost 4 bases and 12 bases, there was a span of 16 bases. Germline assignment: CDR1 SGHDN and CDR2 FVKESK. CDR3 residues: CASSPGPRVLYF. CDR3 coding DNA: TGTGCCAGCAGCCCGGGGCCCCGGGTGCTGTACTTC.

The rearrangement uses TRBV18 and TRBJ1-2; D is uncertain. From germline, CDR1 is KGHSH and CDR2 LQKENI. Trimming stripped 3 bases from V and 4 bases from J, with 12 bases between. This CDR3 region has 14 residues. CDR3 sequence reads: CASSPGEGPYGYTF. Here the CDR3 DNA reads TGTGCCAGCTCACCCGGGGAGGGCCCCTATGGCTACACCTTC. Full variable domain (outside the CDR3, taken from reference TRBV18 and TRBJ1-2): NAGVMQNPRHLVRRRGQEARLRCSPMKGHSHVYWYRQLPEEGLKFMVYLQKENIIDESGMPKERFSAEFPKEGPSILRIQQVVRGDSAAYFCASSPGEGPYGYTFGSGTRLTVV.

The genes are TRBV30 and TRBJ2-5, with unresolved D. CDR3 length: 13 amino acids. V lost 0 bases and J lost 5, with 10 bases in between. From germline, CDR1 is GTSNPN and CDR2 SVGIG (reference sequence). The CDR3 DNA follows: TGTGCCTGGAGTGTATATCGGTGGGAGACCCAGTACTTC. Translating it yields CAWSVYRWETQYF. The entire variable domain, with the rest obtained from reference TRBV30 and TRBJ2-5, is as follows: SQTIHQWPATLVQPVGSPLSLECTVEGTSNPNLYWYRQAAGRGLQLLFYSVGIGQISSEVPQNLSASRPQDRQFILSSKKLLLSDSGFYLCAWSVYRWETQYFGPGTRLLVL.

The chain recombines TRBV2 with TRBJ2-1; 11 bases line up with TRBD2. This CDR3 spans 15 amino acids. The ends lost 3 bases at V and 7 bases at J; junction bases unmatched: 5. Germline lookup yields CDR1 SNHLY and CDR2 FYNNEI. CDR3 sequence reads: CASSESGLAGNEQFF. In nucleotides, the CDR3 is TGTGCCAGCAGTGAGAGCGGACTAGCGGGTAATGAGCAGTTCTTC.

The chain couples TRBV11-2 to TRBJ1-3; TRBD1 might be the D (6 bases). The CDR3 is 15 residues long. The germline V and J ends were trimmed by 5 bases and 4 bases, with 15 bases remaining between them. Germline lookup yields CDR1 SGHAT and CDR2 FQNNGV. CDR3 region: CASSANRVLGNTIYF. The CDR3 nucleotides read TGTGCCAGCAGCGCCAACAGGGTTCTAGGAAACACCATATATTTT.

DNA of the CDR3: TGCGCCAGCAGCCGTGGACTAGGCACCAATGAGCAGTTCTTC. Protein sequence: CASSRGLGTNEQFF. V usage is TRBV5-1 and J usage is TRBJ2-1, with 7 bases aligning to TRBD2. The trim removed 4 bases at V and 6 bases at J, leaving 7 bases unmatched. The CDR3 consists of 14 residues. Germline CDR1 SGHRS, CDR2 YFSETQ.

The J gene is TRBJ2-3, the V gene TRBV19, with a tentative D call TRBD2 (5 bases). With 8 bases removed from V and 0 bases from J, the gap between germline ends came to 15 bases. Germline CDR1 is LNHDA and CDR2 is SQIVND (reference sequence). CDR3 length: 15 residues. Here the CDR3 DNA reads TGTGCCAGTTCCGTCGGAGGTCCTAGCACAGATACGCAGTATTTT. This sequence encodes CASSVGGPSTDTQYF. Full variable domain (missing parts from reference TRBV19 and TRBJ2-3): DGGITQSPKYLFRKEGQNVTLSCEQNLNHDAMYWYRQDPGQGLRLIYYSQIVNDFQKGDIAEGYSVSREKKESFPLTVTSAQKNPTAFYLCASSVGGPSTDTQYFGPGTRLTVL.

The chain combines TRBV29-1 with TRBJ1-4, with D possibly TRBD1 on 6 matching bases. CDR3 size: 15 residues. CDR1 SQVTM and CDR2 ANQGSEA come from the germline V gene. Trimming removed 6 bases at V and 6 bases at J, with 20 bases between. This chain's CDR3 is CSVQRGPLEDEKLFF. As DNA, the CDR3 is TGCAGCGTCCAACGGGGGCCTTTGGAGGATGAAAAACTGTTTTTT.

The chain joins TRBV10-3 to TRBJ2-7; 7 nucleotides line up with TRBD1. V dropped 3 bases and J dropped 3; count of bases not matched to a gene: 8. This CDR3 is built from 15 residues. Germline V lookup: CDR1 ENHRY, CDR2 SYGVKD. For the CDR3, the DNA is TGTGCCATCAGTGACGACAGGGTTCGGGTCTACGAGCAGTACTTC. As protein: CAISDDRVRVYEQYF.

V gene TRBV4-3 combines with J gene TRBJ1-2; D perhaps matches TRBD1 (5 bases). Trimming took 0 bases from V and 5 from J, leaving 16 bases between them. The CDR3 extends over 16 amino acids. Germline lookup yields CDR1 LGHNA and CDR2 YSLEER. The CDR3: CASSQDDRPTGYGYTF. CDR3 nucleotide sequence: TGCGCCAGCAGCCAAGATGACAGACCCACCGGGTATGGCTACACCTTC.

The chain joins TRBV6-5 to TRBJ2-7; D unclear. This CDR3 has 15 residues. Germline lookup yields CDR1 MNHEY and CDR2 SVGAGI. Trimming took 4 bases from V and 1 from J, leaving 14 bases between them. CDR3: CASSSDRKGSYEQYF. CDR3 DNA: TGTGCCAGCAGTTCCGATCGAAAAGGTTCCTACGAGCAGTACTTC.

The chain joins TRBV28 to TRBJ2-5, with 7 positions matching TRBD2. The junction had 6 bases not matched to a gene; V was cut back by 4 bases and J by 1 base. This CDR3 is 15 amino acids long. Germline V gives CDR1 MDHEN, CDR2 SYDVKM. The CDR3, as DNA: TGTGCCAGCAGTTCCGGGACTACCACCCAAGAGACCCAGTACTTC. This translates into CASSSGTTTQETQYF.

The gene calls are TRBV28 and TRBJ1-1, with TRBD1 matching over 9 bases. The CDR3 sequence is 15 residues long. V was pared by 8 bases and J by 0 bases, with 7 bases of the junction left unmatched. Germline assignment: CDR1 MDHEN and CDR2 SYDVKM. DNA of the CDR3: TGTGCCAGCCTGACAGGGGGAAGGATGAACACTGAAGCTTTCTTT. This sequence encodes CASLTGGRMNTEAFF.

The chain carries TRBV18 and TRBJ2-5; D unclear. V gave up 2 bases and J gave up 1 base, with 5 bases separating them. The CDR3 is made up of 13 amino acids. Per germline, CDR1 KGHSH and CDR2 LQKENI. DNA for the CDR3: TGTGCCAGCTCACCAATCGCCCAAGAGACCCAGTACTTC. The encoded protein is CASSPIAQETQYF.

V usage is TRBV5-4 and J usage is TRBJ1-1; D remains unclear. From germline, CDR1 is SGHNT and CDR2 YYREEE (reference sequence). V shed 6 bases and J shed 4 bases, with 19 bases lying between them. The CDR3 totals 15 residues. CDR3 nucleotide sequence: TGTGCCAGCACCCCGATCCCGGGCGCCGGCACTGAAGCTTTCTTT. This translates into CASTPIPGAGTEAFF.

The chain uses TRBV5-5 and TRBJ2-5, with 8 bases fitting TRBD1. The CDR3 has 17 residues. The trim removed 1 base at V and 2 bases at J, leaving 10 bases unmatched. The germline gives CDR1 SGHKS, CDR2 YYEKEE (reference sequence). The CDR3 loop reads CASSLSPGTGDQETQYF. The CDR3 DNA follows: TGTGCCAGCAGCTTGTCCCCCGGGACAGGTGATCAAGAGACCCAGTACTTC.

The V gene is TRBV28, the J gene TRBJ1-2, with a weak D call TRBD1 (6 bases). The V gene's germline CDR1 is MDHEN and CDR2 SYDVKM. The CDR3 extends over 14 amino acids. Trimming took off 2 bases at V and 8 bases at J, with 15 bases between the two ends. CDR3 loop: CASSLVDRVKGYTF. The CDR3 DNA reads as TGTGCCAGCAGTTTAGTGGACAGAGTAAAAGGCTACACCTTC.